The present TCR beta chain was sequenced within a study of lymphopenia after photon versus proton radiotherapy. Study-wide results and caveats: Proton therapy kept repertoires fairly stable, unlike photons, which gained effector/memory cells. After the lymphocyte nadir, photon-treated repertoires showed oligoclonal expansion, especially of CD8+ Temra cells.

Germline loops: CDR1 LGHNA, CDR2 YSLEER. The CDR3 sequence is 16 residues long. Losses at the gene ends were 0 bases for V and 7 bases for J; bases not matched to a gene: 8. A word on this clone: Its antigen is unidentified.

Sequencing was performed with immunoSEQ multiplex PCR; in TCRdb, only in-frame clones are kept and a portion is missing. The sample includes about 20,000 clones, 84% of them seen just once. The TCR was taken from a woman between 45 and 65 years old with pancreatic cancer. The gene calls are TRBV4-3 and TRBJ2-1, with 8 bases identical to TRBD1. The material was peripheral blood, obtained from a patient treated with photon-based radiotherapy. CDR3 DNA sequence: TGCGCCAGCAGCCAAGACGCTCCGGGACAGGAAAATGAGCAGTTCTTC. Its protein product is CASSQDAPGQENEQFF.